The clone carrying this T cell receptor beta chain was detected once. This record belongs to a study of long-term antiretroviral therapy in people with HIV. Version v3.0 of the immunoSEQ assay ran at survey level. Measured with immunoSEQ multiplex PCR; TCRdb has only the in-frame clones, and not every one. The table has tens of thousands of clones, 86% seen once. V lost 0 bases to trimming and J lost 5 bases; unmatched junction nucleotides: 6. The CDR3 has 16 amino acids. Per germline, CDR1 SEHNR and CDR2 FQNEAQ (reference sequence). J is TRBJ2-2 and V is TRBV7-9; the match to TRBD2 covers 7 bases. This receptor was obtained from a woman aged 45 to 65 with HIV. This specimen was unsorted PBMCs, taken 0.1 years before starting antiretroviral therapy. The CDR3 DNA follows: TGTGCCAGCAGCTTAGCGGGACTACCGTCTACCGGGGAGCTGTTTTTT. Protein: CASSLAGLPSTGELFF.